These T cell receptor beta chains were read from a single sample in a study of identical twins. TCRdb re-derived calls from the 5' RACE reads in MiXCR, one entry per CDR3 protein. This table holds around 960,000 distinct CDR3 sequences, around an eighth found once. The same data also went into a second study, on yellow fever vaccine responses in identical twins.

Sequencing used PBMCs. Receptors were obtained from a woman between 18 and 29 years old in good health. Each CDR3 is given without its conserved first and last residue.

v_call cdr3_aa
TRBV6-1 ASSEALLAGGPKVGDNEQF
TRBV7-3 ASSQTSRGPYEQY
TRBV12-3/TRBV12-4 ASSLFWDDEQY
TRBV20-1 SARDSGTGYYGYT
TRBV2 ASRWRDGTGELF
TRBV4-2 ASSPDLPGGREVNEQF
TRBV5-1 ASSLIAGGVNEQF
TRBV19 ASGLAGGTPTGELF
TRBV12-3/TRBV12-4 ASTAWPGQGMKTGELF
TRBV12-5 ASGLATSSTSSYEQY
TRBV27 ASSYYRGRNDEQY
TRBV4-1 ASSLKTATNTGELF
TRBV11-2 ASSLAGRTLRNTEAF
TRBV4-2 ASSPGVAVYQETQY
TRBV20-1 SAALPVYGYT
TRBV18 ASSPPGGSEETQY
TRBV11-2 ASRSQEGVFTGELF
TRBV20-1 SVKGTSGKSSYEQY
TRBV12-3/TRBV12-4 ASSSVISGEVPDTQY
TRBV20-1 SASDFSRVAAF
TRBV5-6 ASSLRGIGTQY
TRBV12-5 ASGKGQGAYEQY
TRBV28 ASSSSPGGGSYEQY
TRBV12-3/TRBV12-4 ASSLNIDYNSPLH
TRBV7-8 ASSLARAGGNTEAF
TRBV10-2 ASSEGLAGGLSTGELF
TRBV6-2/TRBV6-3 ASFPTSGLKKETQY
TRBV3-1 ASSPLGFGQASLSYEQY
TRBV9 ASSVEGRPDQRDTQY
TRBV7-8 ASSFYGRAEQY
TRBV12-3/TRBV12-4 ASDPRRAGTEAF
TRBV7-3 ASSPGTGRNEQF
TRBV4-1 ASSQERGGAGELF
TRBV20-1 SASLRVGYT
TRBV7-7 ASSKDVRDIQY
TRBV6-5 ASSYSGRVSYNEQF
TRBV11-1 ASSRTGPVEAF
TRBV10-3 AISPAGGNYGYT
TRBV15 ATSTGTSAYEQY
TRBV15 ATSRVYNSYEQY
TRBV20-1 SARDGGDTEAF
TRBV6-1 ASTLDRATNEKLF
TRBV11-2 ASSLGRANNEQF
TRBV28 ASSPPGRGVGYNEQF
TRBV4-2 ASSRSTSGATDTQY
TRBV4-2 ASSQGEAKNIQY
TRBV20-1 SARAGTNTEAF
TRBV28 ASSPRARYTEAF
TRBV12-3/TRBV12-4 ASSPTRGRGSHNEQF
TRBV4-1 ASSPQRGAGGLYQETQY
TRBV9 ASSRWGATTNTGELF
TRBV4-2 ASSQGIGTSGSYEQY
TRBV27 ASSSRLAGVPDTQY
TRBV6-2/TRBV6-3 ASSYTGQGSTEAF
TRBV20-1 SALKETQY
TRBV20-1 SARDPGKGQNIQY
TRBV20-1 SFSGTSAYNEQF
TRBV5-1 ASSLDPIVSDTQY
TRBV12-3/TRBV12-4 ASSPRTANTGELF
TRBV4-1 ASSQPRDSGEQY